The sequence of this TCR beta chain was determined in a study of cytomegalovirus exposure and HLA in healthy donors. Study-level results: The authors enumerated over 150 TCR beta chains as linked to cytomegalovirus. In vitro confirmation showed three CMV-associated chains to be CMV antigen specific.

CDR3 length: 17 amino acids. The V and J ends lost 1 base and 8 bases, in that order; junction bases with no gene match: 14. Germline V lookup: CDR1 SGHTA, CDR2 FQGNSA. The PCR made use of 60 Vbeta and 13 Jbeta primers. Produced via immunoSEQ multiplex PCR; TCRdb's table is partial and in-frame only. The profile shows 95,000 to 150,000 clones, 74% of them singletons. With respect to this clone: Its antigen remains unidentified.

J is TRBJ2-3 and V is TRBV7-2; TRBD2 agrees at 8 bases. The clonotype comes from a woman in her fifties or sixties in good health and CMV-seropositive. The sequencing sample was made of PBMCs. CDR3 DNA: TGTGCCAGCAGCTTAGTCAGTAACGGGGGGGGCCGTAGTACGCAGTATTTT. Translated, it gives CASSLVSNGGGRSTQYF.